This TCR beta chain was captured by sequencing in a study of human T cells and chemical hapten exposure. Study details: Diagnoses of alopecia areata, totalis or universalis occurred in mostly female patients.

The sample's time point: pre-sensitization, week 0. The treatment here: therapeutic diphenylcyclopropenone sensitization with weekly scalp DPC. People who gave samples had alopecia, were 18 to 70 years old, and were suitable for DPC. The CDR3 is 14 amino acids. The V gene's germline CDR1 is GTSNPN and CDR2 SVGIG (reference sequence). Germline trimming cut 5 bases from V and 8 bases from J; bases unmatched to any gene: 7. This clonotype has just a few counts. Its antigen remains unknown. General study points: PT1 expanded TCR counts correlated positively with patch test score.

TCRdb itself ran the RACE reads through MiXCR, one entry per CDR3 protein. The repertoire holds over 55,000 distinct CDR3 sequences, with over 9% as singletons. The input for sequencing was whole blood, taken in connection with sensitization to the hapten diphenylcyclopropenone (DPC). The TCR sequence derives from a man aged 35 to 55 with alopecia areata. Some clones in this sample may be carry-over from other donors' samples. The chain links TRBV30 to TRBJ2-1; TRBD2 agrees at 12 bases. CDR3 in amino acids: CAWAKLAGGYEQFF. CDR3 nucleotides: TGTGCCTGGGCAAAACTAGCGGGAGGTTATGAGCAGTTCTTC. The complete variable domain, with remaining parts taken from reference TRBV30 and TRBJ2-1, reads SQTIHQWPATLVQPVGSPLSLECTVEGTSNPNLYWYRQAAGRGLQLLFYSVGIGQISSEVPQNLSASRPQDRQFILSSKKLLLSDSGFYLCAWAKLAGGYEQFFGPGTRLTVL.